The 24 T cell receptor beta chains below all came from one sample that was sequenced in a study of monozygotic twins with cystic fibrosis. Generated by immunoSEQ multiplex PCR, the TCRdb table keeps only in-frame clones and is missing some. The sample lists about 25,000 clones; about nine tenths were seen once. Sequenced: blood. All receptors derive from a girl aged 2-9 years with cystic fibrosis.

The sample holds a few counts of this clone. This sequence joins TRBV27 and TRBJ1-6; D might be TRBD1 (6 bases). Deletions cut 3 bases from V and 10 bases from J, with 7 bases between. The germline V gene has CDR1 MNHEY and CDR2 SMNVEV (reference sequence). This CDR3 region has 12 residues. In nucleotides, the CDR3 is TGTGCCAGCAGTTTCGGGGGCTCACCCCTCCACTTT. It yields the protein CASSFGGSPLHF.

J is TRBJ2-7 and V is TRBV13; 10 bases map to TRBD1. With 4 bases clipped from V and 3 bases from J, the junction kept 6 bases outside the gene matches. The CDR3 length is 15 residues. The germline gives CDR1 PRHDT, CDR2 FYEKMQ (reference sequence). Written as DNA, the CDR3 is TGTGCCAGCAGCTCCTCGGGACAGGGGATCTACGAGCAGTACTTC. It yields the protein CASSSSGQGIYEQYF. Full variable domain (remainder filled in from reference TRBV13 and TRBJ2-7): AAGVIQSPRHLIKEKRETATLKCYPIPRHDTVYWYQQGPGQDPQFLISFYEKMQSDKGSIPDRFSAQQFSDYHSELNMSSLELGDSALYFCASSSSGQGIYEQYFGPGTRLTVT.

The V call is TRBV7-9, the J call TRBJ1-2; D gene unclear. In germline, CDR1 is SEHNR, CDR2 FQNEAQ (reference sequence). The CDR3 runs to 13 residues. Between the trimmed V and J ends, which lost 4 bases and 2 bases, there was a span of 8 bases. For the CDR3, the DNA is TGTGCCAGCAGCTCGACCGGAAACTATGGCTACACCTTC. This encodes CASSSTGNYGYTF.

V usage is TRBV5-4 and J usage is TRBJ1-3; no clear D gene. CDR1 and CDR2 from the germline V gene are SGHNT and YYREEE (reference sequence). The CDR3 has 15 residues. V lost 2 bases and J lost 0, with 9 bases in between. The CDR3 here is CASSFEPTSGNTIYF. DNA for the CDR3: TGTGCCAGCAGCTTCGAGCCGACCTCTGGAAACACCATATATTTT. Complete variable domain (other parts from reference TRBV5-4 and TRBJ1-3): ETGVTQSPTHLIKTRGQQVTLRCSSQSGHNTVSWYQQALGQGPQFIFQYYREEENGRGNFPPRFSGLQFPNYSSELNVNALELDDSALYLCASSFEPTSGNTIYFGEGSWLTVV.

V is TRBV19 and J is TRBJ1-5; D is perhaps TRBD1 (5 bases). V was clipped by 4 bases and J by 3 bases, with 13 bases between them. This CDR3 comprises 15 residues. From germline, CDR1 is LNHDA and CDR2 SQIVND (reference sequence). The CDR3 DNA sequence: TGTGCCAGTAGTACACAGGTTAACACCAATCAGCCCCAGCATTTT. As protein: CASSTQVNTNQPQHF.

The rearrangement joins TRBV9 to TRBJ2-5; TRBD2 might be the D (7 bases). The V gene lost 0 bases and the J gene lost 5 bases, with 26 bases spanning the gap. The CDR3 is made up of 19 amino acids. The germline gives CDR1 SGDLS, CDR2 YYNGEE. The CDR3 here is CASSVEGGPISLYWETQYF. The CDR3 DNA follows: TGTGCCAGCAGCGTAGAGGGGGGGCCCATTAGCCTCTATTGGGAGACCCAGTACTTC.

The chain employs TRBV4-3 and TRBJ2-5; 11 nucleotides match TRBD1. This CDR3 is 15 amino acids long. V was clipped by 4 bases and J by 5 bases; unmatched bases: 6. The V gene's germline CDR1 is LGHNA and CDR2 YSLEER. This CDR3 is CASSRGQGAKETQYF. The CDR3 DNA sequence: TGCGCCAGCAGCCGCGGACAGGGGGCTAAGGAGACCCAGTACTTC.

V usage is TRBV2 and J usage is TRBJ1-1; D gene uncertain. Germline-derived CDR1 and CDR2 are SNHLY and FYNNEI. This CDR3 has 13 residues. V was shortened by 7 bases and J by 5 bases, with 14 bases between the two germline ends. The CDR3 coding sequence is TGTGCCAGCAACTTAGGTGAGGGAACTGAAGCTTTCTTT. This sequence encodes CASNLGEGTEAFF.

CDR3 region: CASSFASGGEYEQYF. The DNA for the CDR3 is TGTGCCAGCAGCTTCGCTAGCGGGGGGGAATACGAGCAGTACTTC. This chain links TRBV7-8 with TRBJ2-7; 12 bases align to TRBD2. The germline V gene has CDR1 SGHVS and CDR2 FQNEAQ. The CDR3 is made up of 15 amino acids. V gave up 3 bases and J gave up 4 bases; unmatched junction bases: 4.

This clone appeared a single time. The chain recombines TRBV13 with TRBJ2-1; perhaps TRBD2 as D (5 bases). Germline CDR1 and CDR2: PRHDT and FYEKMQ (reference sequence). The CDR3 sequence is 16 residues long. The V gene lost 4 bases and the J gene lost 9 bases, with 22 bases spanning the gap. The CDR3 reads CASSSEPLAGFSEQFF. DNA of the CDR3: TGTGCCAGCAGCTCAGAGCCCCTCGCGGGCTTCAGTGAGCAGTTCTTC.

The chain is built from TRBV29-1 and TRBJ2-2; D ambiguous. The V end lost 6 bases, the J end lost 3 bases, and 17 bases lay between the germline ends. The CDR3 extends over 15 amino acids. CDR1 is SQVTM, CDR2 ANQGSEA, per germline. The CDR3 DNA follows: TGCAGCGTCCCCGGCCCCGCCCAACACACCGGGGAGCTGTTTTTT. Translating gives CSVPGPAQHTGELFF.

Written as DNA, the CDR3 is TGCGCCAGCAGCCAAGTGGGACTTGGGTACGAGCAGTACTTC. Translated, it gives CASSQVGLGYEQYF. V and J are TRBV4-1 and TRBJ2-7; possible D gene TRBD2, 6 bases. The V end was cut by 1 base, the J end by 4 bases, with 11 bases between. This CDR3 is 14 amino acids long. Germline CDR1 reads MGHRA; CDR2 reads YSYEKL.

The rearrangement joins TRBV5-6 to TRBJ1-5; no definite D call. Germline values: CDR1 SGHDT, CDR2 YYEEEE. V dropped 2 bases and J dropped 2 bases, with 11 bases sitting between them. CDR3 size: 15 residues. CDR3 bases: TGTGCCAGCAGCTTTGTGGGGAATGGCAATCAGCCCCAGCATTTT. Its protein is CASSFVGNGNQPQHF.

The chain carries TRBV6-6 and TRBJ2-7; D not certain. Looked up from germline, CDR1 is MNHNY and CDR2 is SVGAGI (reference sequence). This CDR3 region has 12 residues. The V gene lost 8 bases and the J gene lost 2 bases, with 10 bases spanning the gap. The CDR3 DNA follows: TGTGCCAGCGCCTATAATACCTACGAGCAGTACTTC. Amino acids: CASAYNTYEQYF.

V is TRBV5-5 and J is TRBJ2-7; 8 nucleotides agree with TRBD1. Trimming removed 2 bases from V and 2 bases from J; junction bases left unmatched: 3. The germline V gene encodes CDR1 SGHKS and CDR2 YYEKEE (reference sequence). The CDR3 is 14 amino acids. CDR3 residues: CASSLSGQAYEQYF. The CDR3 DNA follows: TGTGCCAGCAGCTTATCGGGACAGGCCTACGAGCAGTACTTC.

The chain couples TRBV6-5 to TRBJ2-7; 12 bases line up with TRBD2. The CDR3 extends over 15 amino acids. V trimming: 2 bases; J trimming: 2 bases; junction bases outside the gene matches: 1. Germline V CDR1 and CDR2: MNHEY, SVGAGI. The CDR3 DNA reads as TGTGCCAGCAGTTACACTAGCGGGGGGACCTACGAGCAGTACTTC. It translates to CASSYTSGGTYEQYF.

The chain couples TRBV7-6 to TRBJ2-7; TRBD1 matches 7 bases. Germline assignment: CDR1 SGHVS and CDR2 FNYEAQ. This CDR3 is built from 15 residues. The V gene end was trimmed by 5 bases and the J gene end by 7 bases; junction bases not matched to a gene: 14. The CDR3 nucleotides read TGTGCCAGCAGCAGACGGACAGGACGCCTTGAAGAGCAGTACTTC. It codes for CASSRRTGRLEEQYF.

This rearrangement joins TRBV20-1 to TRBJ2-5; D is possibly TRBD2 (6 bases). This CDR3 contains 11 residues. Germline V lookup: CDR1 DFQATT, CDR2 SNEGSKA (reference sequence). V dropped 7 bases and J dropped 1 base, with 7 bases sitting between them. This CDR3 reads CSGTTQETQYF. As DNA, the CDR3 is TGCAGTGGGACTACCCAAGAGACCCAGTACTTC.

The rearrangement links TRBV5-1 to TRBJ2-3; TRBD1 matches 9 bases. V gave up 4 bases and J gave up 6 bases; unmatched junction bases: 3. Germline CDR1 and CDR2: SGHRS and YFSETQ. CDR3 size: 13 residues. CDR3 in amino acids: CASSVQGADTQYF. DNA of the CDR3: TGCGCCAGCAGCGTACAGGGGGCGGATACGCAGTATTTT. The variable domain in full, completed from reference TRBV5-1 and TRBJ2-3, reads KAGVTQTPRYLIKTRGQQVTLSCSPISGHRSVSWYQQTPGQGLQFLFEYFSETQRNKGNFPGRFSGRQFSNSRSEMNVSTLELGDSALYLCASSVQGADTQYFGPGTRLTVL.

This clone showed up just once. The gene calls are TRBV5-6 and TRBJ1-4; D is unresolved. The CDR3 loop spans 13 amino acids. With 5 bases removed from V and 7 bases from J, the gap between germline ends came to 12 bases. The germline CDR1 and CDR2 sequences are SGHDT and YYEEEE. The DNA of the CDR3 is TGTGCCAGCAGTGCTAGAGCGGTTGAAAAACTGTTTTTT. It translates to CASSARAVEKLFF.

This chain joins TRBV25-1 and TRBJ1-6; D gene unclear. Germline CDR1 is MGHDK and CDR2 is SYGVNS. The CDR3 length is 16 residues. The V end was cut by 2 bases, the J end by 2 bases, with 10 bases between. The DNA for the CDR3 is TGTGCCAGCAGTGAAGAGGAGGATCCCTATAATTCACCCCTCCACTTT. Translating gives CASSEEEDPYNSPLHF.

This clone turned up a few times. CDR3 DNA: TGTGCCTGGAGTCCAGGGGTTCAGCCCCAGCATTTT. It encodes CAWSPGVQPQHF. This chain links TRBV30 with TRBJ1-5; D possibly corresponds to TRBD1 (6 bases). Trimming removed 2 bases at V and 6 bases at J, with 8 bases between. CDR3 size: 12 residues. CDR1 and CDR2 (germline): GTSNPN, SVGIG (reference sequence).

A single count supports this clone. V is TRBV30 and J is TRBJ1-2; D remains ambiguous. Germline lookup yields CDR1 GTSNPN and CDR2 SVGIG (reference sequence). V lost 3 bases and J lost 4, with 12 bases in between. The CDR3 extends over 13 amino acids. This CDR3 is CAWSPERGYGYTF. Written as DNA, the CDR3 is TGTGCCTGGAGCCCCGAGAGAGGCTATGGCTACACCTTC.

V gene TRBV2 combines with J gene TRBJ1-3; D gene uncertain. V lost 3 bases, J lost 2 bases, and 8 bases lay in between. CDR1 is SNHLY and CDR2 is FYNNEI in the germline V gene. The CDR3 loop spans 14 amino acids. This CDR3 reads CASSDTGAGNTIYF. The CDR3 DNA is TGTGCCAGCAGTGACACCGGGGCTGGAAACACCATATATTTT.